Here is one T cell receptor beta chain with its context. The germline gives CDR1 SGHDN, CDR2 FVKESK. The CDR3 is 16 residues long. V dropped 4 bases and J dropped 4; count of bases not matched to a gene: 9. This sample was taken from a study of cytotoxic CD8 clonotypes in ibrutinib-treated CLL. On the study more broadly: Enrolment comprised approximately 10 relapsed/refractory and some 15 treatment-naive patients; roughly 17 were IGHV unmutated.

Libraries were prepared by immunoSEQ multiplex PCR; TCRdb keeps only in-frame clonotypes and omits some of them. The repertoire holds fewer than 30,000 clones, with around 69% as singletons. This TCR derives from a human donor with chronic lymphocytic leukemia. Here the sequenced sample was PBMCs, taken at disease progression, from a patient treated with ibrutinib. The chain is built from TRBV14 and TRBJ2-1; TRBD2 aligns across 8 bases. CDR3 in amino acids: CASSPTAGARYNEQFF. The CDR3 DNA is TGTGCCAGCAGCCCGACAGCGGGGGCCCGTTACAATGAGCAGTTCTTC.